These 3 T cell receptor beta chains were all obtained from the same sample, sequenced in a study of blood T cells in healthy people across ages. Primers used in a second PCR of about 6 to 11 cycles were a sample-barcoded 5' primer and a J-beta primer mix. One entry per CDR3 protein results from TCRdb running MiXCR on the 5' RACE reads. The sample lists over 1,500,000 distinct CDR3 sequences, less than 50% occurring once. The sequenced sample was blood. Receptors were obtained from a woman in her thirties or forties in good health.

The chain combines TRBV21-1 with TRBJ2-7; TRBD1, the D gene given by the table, was not confirmed from the DNA. TRBV21-1 is described as a pseudogene. CDR3 size: 17 residues. The CDR3 nucleotides are TGTGCCAGCAGCAAAGACAGGGGGCGTGATATTTCCTACGAGCAGTACTTC. This gives the protein CASSKDRGRDISYEQYF.

This rearrangement joins TRBV20-1 to TRBJ2-7, with unresolved D. CDR1 and CDR2 from the germline V gene are DFQATT and SNEGSKA (reference sequence). The CDR3 is 14 amino acids. V was cut by 1 base and J by 3 bases, with 13 bases left in between. CDR3 in amino acids: CSARAVLVSYEQYF. CDR3 DNA sequence: TGCAGTGCTAGAGCGGTCCTCGTTAGCTACGAGCAGTACTTC.

This clonotype was counted many times. The gene calls are TRBV29-1 and TRBJ2-3; D is unclear. V was trimmed by 7 bases and J by 2 bases, leaving 13 bases between them. The germline CDR1 and CDR2 sequences are SQVTM and ANQGSEA. The CDR3 has 13 residues. The CDR3 bases are TGCAGCGCCTTGGAAGGAACCACAGATACGCAGTATTTT. This translates into CSALEGTTDTQYF.